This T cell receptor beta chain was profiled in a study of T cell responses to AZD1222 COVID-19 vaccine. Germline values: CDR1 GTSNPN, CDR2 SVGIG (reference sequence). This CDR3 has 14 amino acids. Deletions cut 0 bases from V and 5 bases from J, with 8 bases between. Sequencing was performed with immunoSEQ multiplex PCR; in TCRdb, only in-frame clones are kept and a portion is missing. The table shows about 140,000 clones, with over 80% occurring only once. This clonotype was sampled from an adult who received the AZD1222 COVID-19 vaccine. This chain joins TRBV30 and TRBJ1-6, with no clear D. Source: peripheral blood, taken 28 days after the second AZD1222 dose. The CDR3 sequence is CAWSVFRDNSPLHF. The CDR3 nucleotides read TGTGCCTGGAGTGTCTTCCGGGATAATTCACCCCTCCACTTT.